This record looks at one T cell receptor beta chain sequence and its context. What it binds is unknown. The CDR3 loop spans 15 amino acids. The data were taken from a study of shared clonotypes between healthy human individuals. The study, taken as a whole, reports: Non-shared clonotypes were found to have lower generation probabilities than the clonotypes that were shared by all four of the sorted-subset donors.

Sequencing used immunoSEQ multiplex PCR; TCRdb keeps in-frame clones, though not all of them. The data contain over a million clones, more than 65% of them singletons. Material for sequencing was memory CD4+ T cells sorted from blood. Subset indicated: CD45RA-negative fraction. This TCR derives from a man aged 18-30 years in good health. The V gene is TRBV21-1, the J gene TRBJ2-7; TRBD2, as called in the table, went unchecked against the DNA. TRBV21-1 is a pseudogene segment. CDR3 coding DNA: TGTGCCAGCAGCCCGCGGGAGGTCATTTCCTACGAGCAGTACTTC. Its translation: CASSPREVISYEQYF.